This entry is about one T cell receptor beta chain. 60 Vbeta and 13 Jbeta primers were used in PCR. The repertoire was sequenced with immunoSEQ multiplex PCR; TCRdb's copy has only in-frame clones and lacks some. The sample comprises around 140,000 clones, over 75% of which are singletons, and 4.2% rests with the top ten. The sample is drawn from a study of cytomegalovirus exposure and HLA in healthy donors. Study summary: As an earlier analysis found, about 179 million T cells yielded 95 million to 130 million unique TCR beta sequences.

V lost 0 bases and J lost 5; bases outside the gene matches: 9. CDR3 length: 16 residues. The V gene's germline CDR1 is MGHRA and CDR2 YSYEKL. The source material was PBMCs. The rearrangement uses TRBV4-1 and TRBJ1-1, with TRBD1 matching over 7 bases. This receptor was identified in a male donor in good health and CMV-seropositive. The CDR3 bases are TGCGCCAGCAGCCAAGACGACAGGGAAGGGAGGACTGAAGCTTTCTTT. Translating gives CASSQDDREGRTEAFF.